The rows below give T cell receptor beta chains drawn from one sample of a study of post-analysis software for immune sequencing data. MiXCR, applied by TCRdb to the PCR reads, yields one record per CDR3 protein. The repertoire has around 250,000 distinct CDR3 sequences, 36% of them found once; the top ten carry around 5%. The sequenced sample consisted of blood. The receptors were sampled from a girl aged 5 to 17 with multiple sclerosis. Both conserved end residues are part of each CDR3.

cdr3_aa: CASSRDGQTYEQYF
v_call: TRBV7-2
j_call: TRBJ2-7

cdr3_aa: CASSRGSPLHF
v_call: TRBV28
j_call: TRBJ1-6

cdr3_aa: CASSLAGINEKLFF
v_call: TRBV12-3/TRBV12-4
j_call: TRBJ1-4

cdr3_aa: CSVADTGGDEKLFF
v_call: TRBV29-1
j_call: TRBJ1-4

cdr3_aa: CASSWSGSVYEQYF
v_call: TRBV11-1
j_call: TRBJ2-7

cdr3_aa: CSARIPGGVDTQYF
v_call: TRBV20-1
j_call: TRBJ2-3

cdr3_aa: CASSQDVGSGTEAFF
v_call: TRBV14
j_call: TRBJ1-1

cdr3_aa: CASRLEPTAGSPLHF
v_call: TRBV2
j_call: TRBJ1-6

cdr3_aa: CSVLPGTGTYEQYF
v_call: TRBV29-1
j_call: TRBJ2-7

cdr3_aa: CASSNDDTQYF
v_call: TRBV7-3
j_call: TRBJ2-3

cdr3_aa: CASSGGVAGSHNEQYF
v_call: TRBV9
j_call: NA

cdr3_aa: CAGGRTYEQYF
v_call: TRBV28
j_call: TRBJ2-7

cdr3_aa: CASSPDRGQNIQYF
v_call: TRBV5-1
j_call: TRBJ2-4

cdr3_aa: CASSAGQPQHF
v_call: TRBV12-3/TRBV12-4
j_call: TRBJ1-5

cdr3_aa: CASSYELSTGNEQFF
v_call: TRBV6-6
j_call: TRBJ2-1

cdr3_aa: CASSQVFHEIQGRAYGYTF
v_call: TRBV4-1
j_call: TRBJ1-2

cdr3_aa: CASSSSAGGVTQYF
v_call: TRBV5-1
j_call: TRBJ2-5

cdr3_aa: CASSLDRAETQYF
v_call: TRBV7-2
j_call: TRBJ2-5

cdr3_aa: CATSDRDRGDSGANVLTF
v_call: TRBV24-1
j_call: TRBJ2-6

cdr3_aa: CASSQERQTSGANVLTF
v_call: TRBV4-2
j_call: TRBJ2-6

cdr3_aa: CTTSDDARDVGFRDTQYF
v_call: TRBV24-1
j_call: TRBJ2-3

cdr3_aa: CASSTSGGARNEQYF
v_call: TRBV27
j_call: TRBJ2-5

cdr3_aa: CASSPVGSDNEQYF
v_call: TRBV12-3/TRBV12-4
j_call: TRBJ2-7

cdr3_aa: CSASASGTEAFF
v_call: TRBV20-1
j_call: TRBJ1-1

cdr3_aa: CASSESASGADTQYF
v_call: TRBV6-4
j_call: TRBJ2-3

cdr3_aa: CASSQGTSDTGELFF
v_call: TRBV3-1
j_call: TRBJ2-2

cdr3_aa: CGASLEGRTDTQYF
v_call: TRBV20-1
j_call: TRBJ2-3

cdr3_aa: CSANPPPGTGEATNEKLFF
v_call: TRBV20-1
j_call: TRBJ1-4

cdr3_aa: CASSLLGRTWETQYF
v_call: TRBV11-2
j_call: TRBJ2-5

cdr3_aa: CASSPDRNFQETQYF
v_call: TRBV7-3
j_call: TRBJ2-5

cdr3_aa: CSVGDLLANYGYTF
v_call: TRBV29-1
j_call: TRBJ1-2

cdr3_aa: CSVGGARGGKNTEAFF
v_call: TRBV29-1
j_call: TRBJ1-1

cdr3_aa: CASSQSGLGAQYF
v_call: TRBV14
j_call: TRBJ2-5

cdr3_aa: CASSLGRLNTEAFF
v_call: TRBV28
j_call: TRBJ1-1

cdr3_aa: CASSPLERRTDTQYF
v_call: TRBV7-9
j_call: TRBJ2-3

cdr3_aa: CASSQGPATNEKLFF
v_call: TRBV5-4
j_call: TRBJ1-4

cdr3_aa: CSATGTIGVYNEQFF
v_call: TRBV20-1
j_call: TRBJ2-1

cdr3_aa: CASSLDRLVNTEAFF
v_call: TRBV18
j_call: TRBJ1-1

cdr3_aa: CASSLGRGTDTQYF
v_call: TRBV7-6
j_call: TRBJ2-3